This T cell receptor (beta chain) derives from a study of blood T cell repertoires in COVID-19. This CDR3 has 15 amino acids. V was clipped by 6 bases and J by 3 bases; unmatched bases: 9. Germline CDR1 reads MDHEN; CDR2 reads SYDVKM. The repertoire was sequenced with immunoSEQ multiplex PCR; TCRdb's copy has only in-frame clones and lacks some. The sample consists of some 110,000 clones, 82% of them appearing once. This clone was seen a handful of times. This sequence was found in a man aged 70 or older with acute or convalescent COVID-19. The sample was peripheral blood. The V gene is TRBV28, the J gene TRBJ2-7; 9 bases line up with TRBD1. CDR3 region: CASSATGTGIYEQYF. Written as DNA, the CDR3 is TGTGCCAGCAGCGCTACCGGGACAGGGATCTACGAGCAGTACTTC.